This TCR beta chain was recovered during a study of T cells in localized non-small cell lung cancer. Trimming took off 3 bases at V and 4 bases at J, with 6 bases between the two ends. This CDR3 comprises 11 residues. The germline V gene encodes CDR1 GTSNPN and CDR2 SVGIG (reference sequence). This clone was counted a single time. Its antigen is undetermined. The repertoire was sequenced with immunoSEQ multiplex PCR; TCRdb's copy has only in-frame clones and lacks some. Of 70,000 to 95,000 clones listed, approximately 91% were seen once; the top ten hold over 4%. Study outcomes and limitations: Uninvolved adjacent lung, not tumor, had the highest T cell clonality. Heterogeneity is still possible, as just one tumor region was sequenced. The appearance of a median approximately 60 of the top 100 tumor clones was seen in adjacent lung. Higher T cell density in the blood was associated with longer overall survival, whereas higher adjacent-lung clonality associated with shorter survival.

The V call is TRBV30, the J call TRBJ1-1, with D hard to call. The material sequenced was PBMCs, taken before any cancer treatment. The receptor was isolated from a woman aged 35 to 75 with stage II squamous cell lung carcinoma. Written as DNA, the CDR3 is TGTGCCTGGAGGCCGGCCACTGAAGCTTTCTTT. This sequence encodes CAWRPATEAFF.